This TCR beta chain was sequenced during a study of CD8 T cells in ankylosing spondylitis. The CDR3 has 15 residues. Germline V gives CDR1 SGHRS, CDR2 YFSETQ. The germline V and J ends were trimmed by 4 bases and 6 bases, with 20 bases remaining between them. Libraries of TCR beta came from quantitative 5'-RACE with molecular barcodes. Using its own MiXCR run on the 5' RACE reads, TCRdb lists one record per CDR3 protein. The profile shows approximately 200,000 distinct CDR3 sequences, 10% to 15% of them singletons. This clonotype was recorded many times. The TCR was taken from a male donor with ankylosing spondylitis or in good health (not recorded which). Sequenced sample: blood, either unsorted or a sorted T cell fraction (not recorded which). This chain joins TRBV5-1 and TRBJ2-7, with TRBD1 as a possible D gene (5 bases). The CDR3 coding sequence is TGCGCCAGCAGCCCGGAACAGGCACTCCCCACCGAGCAGTACTTC. This sequence encodes CASSPEQALPTEQYF.